This T cell receptor (beta chain) was documented in a study of Ad26.COV2.S vaccination and SARS-CoV-2 variants. Notes on the study in general: Post-vaccination breadth of spike-specific CD8+ and CD4+ T cell responses was reportedly substantial. Non-spike TCR breadth showed similarity between vaccine and placebo recipients.

CDR3 size: 12 residues. V lost 5 bases and J 6 bases, leaving 8 bases between the germline ends. Germline V gene lookup returns CDR1 LNHDA and CDR2 SQIVND (reference sequence). The protocol was immunoSEQ multiplex PCR, while the TCRdb copy is restricted to in-frame clones and leaves out a portion. Altogether fewer than 150,000 clones are present, roughly 90% being singletons, with the ten largest covering 4.5% to 6%. For this clone: Its antigen is as yet unknown.

The sequencing here drew on peripheral blood, taken after recovery from COVID-19. The chain recombines TRBV19 with TRBJ2-1; D is ambiguous. This receptor was obtained from a human donor who had recovered from COVID-19. In DNA, the CDR3 is TGTGCCAGTAGTGCCTACCGCAATGAGCAGTTCTTC. Protein product: CASSAYRNEQFF.